Given below is one T cell receptor beta chain in context. Its antigen remains unidentified. Method: immunoSEQ multiplex PCR; TCRdb's copy keeps in-frame clones and lacks some. Of 25,000 to 35,000 clones listed, approximately 84% are singletons. Peripheral blood came from all dose cohorts at three timepoints. This record belongs to a study of OX40 agonist ivuxolimab in advanced cancers. Turning to the study itself: Among those enrolled, mean age was roughly 62 years (range about 23 to 85) and approximately 83% were male. Of the participants, around 39% had some prior anti-PD-1, anti-PD-L1 or anti-CTLA-4 therapy, which was allowed.

General study results and limits: CD4+ and CD8+ blood T cells expanded clonally by week 6 at 0.1 to 3.0 mg/kg.

The sequencing used CD4+ or CD8+ T cells sorted from blood, collected in a trial of the OX40 agonist ivuxolimab. This TCR was recovered from an adult with an advanced solid tumor such as melanoma, head and neck, liver or kidney cancer.

The CDR3 loop is CASSPWTGGIPYEQYF. In nucleotides, the CDR3 is TGTGCCAGCAGTCCCTGGACAGGGGGCATTCCCTACGAGCAGTACTTC. The chain links TRBV28 to TRBJ2-7, with 11 bases matching TRBD1. Losses at the gene ends were 5 bases for V and 2 bases for J; bases not matched to a gene: 8. Germline loops: CDR1 MDHEN, CDR2 SYDVKM. CDR3 length: 16 residues.